The 8 T cell receptor beta chains presented below share a single source sample, sequenced in a study of T-cell reconstitution after alpha-beta-depleted transplantation in children. TCRbeta library construction was performed incorporating unique molecular identifiers. MiXCR, run by TCRdb on the PCR reads, gives a single entry per CDR3 protein. The sample consists of around 680,000 distinct CDR3 sequences, 15% to 20% of them appearing once. The specimen comprised PBMCs from the stem cell graft donor, sampled from the stem cell graft. The source is a human donor who donated a stem cell graft to a child with acute myeloid leukemia.

This chain uses TRBV6-2 or TRBV6-3 with TRBJ2-1, with 8 positions matching TRBD1. CDR1 MNHEY and CDR2 SVGEGT come from the germline V gene. The trim removed 6 bases at V and 7 bases at J, leaving 11 bases unmatched. The length of the CDR3 is 15 residues. DNA of the CDR3: TGTGCCAGCAGGGACCTAGGACAGGGAGTAAATGAGCAGTTCTTC. It codes for CASRDLGQGVNEQFF.

For this clonotype: One base away lies a much larger clone, so this may be a sequencing read error. The rearrangement joins TRBV20-1 to TRBJ2-4; TRBD1 matches 10 bases. Germline CDR1 reads DFQATT; CDR2 reads SNEGSKA (reference sequence). CDR3 length: 14 amino acids. With V trimmed by 5 bases and J by 8 bases, 9 bases remained unmatched. The CDR3 loop is CSAHPGQGLDIQYF. The CDR3, as DNA: TGCAGTGCTCACCCGGGACAGGGGTTAGACATTCAGTACTTC.

The table lists this clonotype with a few counts. The chain couples TRBV30 to TRBJ1-5, with TRBD1 matching over 7 bases. CDR3 length equals 15 residues. Germline V gene sequence: CDR1 GTSNPN, CDR2 SVGIG (reference sequence). Trimming at V came to 2 bases and at J to 0 bases, leaving 4 bases not matched to a gene. The chain's CDR3 is CAWSPGTVSNQPQHF. The DNA of the CDR3 is TGTGCCTGGAGTCCGGGGACAGTTAGCAATCAGCCCCAGCATTTT.

This clonotype has more than one count but fewer than ten. The chain combines TRBV10-3 with TRBJ2-7, with D perhaps matching TRBD1 or TRBD2 (6 bases each). The length of the CDR3 is 13 residues. Germline CDR1 ENHRY, CDR2 SYGVKD. The V gene lost 7 bases and the J gene lost 3 bases, with 13 bases spanning the gap. CDR3 amino acids: CAIMPGDNYEQYF. The CDR3 DNA is TGTGCCATCATGCCGGGGGACAACTACGAGCAGTACTTC.

The table lists this clonotype with many counts. The rearrangement uses TRBV6-5 and TRBJ1-2, with TRBD1 as a possible D gene (5 bases). The germline CDR1 and CDR2 sequences are MNHEY and SVGAGI. V lost 6 bases and J lost 4, with 24 bases in between. The CDR3 is 17 amino acids. The DNA of the CDR3 is TGTGCCAGCAGGCTCACCGGGATACGGTCGAGGGGCTATGGCTACACCTTC. It yields the protein CASRLTGIRSRGYGYTF.

This sequence joins TRBV7-9 and TRBJ1-1; no clear D. The V end lost 5 bases, the J end lost 2 bases, and 6 bases lay between the germline ends. Germline V gene data show CDR1 as SEHNR and CDR2 as FQNEAQ (reference sequence). This CDR3 comprises 12 residues. This chain's CDR3 is CASSPYNTEAFF. The CDR3 DNA reads TGTGCCAGCAGCCCTTACAACACTGAAGCTTTCTTT.

In its sample, this clonotype was seen many times. The genes are TRBV6-1 and TRBJ1-1; no reliable D call. Germline CDR1 MNHNS, CDR2 SASEGT. V shed 2 bases and J shed 1 base, with 8 bases lying between them. This CDR3 has 14 residues. The chain's CDR3 is CASSERVQNTEAFF. The DNA of the CDR3 is TGTGCCAGCAGTGAACGTGTGCAGAACACTGAAGCTTTCTTT.

This clonotype was detected a few times. The V and J genes are TRBV6-1 and TRBJ2-7; 12 nucleotides align to TRBD2. Germline values: CDR1 MNHNS, CDR2 SASEGT. This CDR3 is built from 14 residues. Germline trimming cut 6 bases from V and 6 bases from J; bases unmatched to any gene: 6. CDR3 in DNA: TGTGCCAGCAGGACTAGCGGGGGATCCAGCGAGCAGTACGTC. Translating gives CASRTSGGSSEQYV.